A selection of T cell receptor beta chains follows, all from one sample in a study of blood T cell repertoires in COVID-19. TCRdb's table, derived via immunoSEQ multiplex PCR, lists solely in-frame clones and lacks some. The table includes more than 80,000 clones, more than 80% detected once. Material: peripheral blood. The receptor source for this set is an older woman with acute or convalescent COVID-19. The CDR3 runs from the conserved cysteine through the conserved F or W. The D gene is left open where the match is weak. Size is stated for part of the rows, as once, few or many counts, or as a class when the clone is expanded.

>TRBV9|.|.|TRBJ2-3
CASSAPLGGLADTQYF
TGTGCCAGCAGCGCTCCTCTGGGGGGGCTGGCAGATACGCAGTATTTT
>TRBV15|.|.|TRBJ2-2
CATSRDFGGELFF
TGTGCCACCAGCAGAGATTTCGGCGGGGAGCTGTTTTTT
>TRBV11-2|.|.|TRBJ2-1
CASSLGGGAYNEQFF
TGTGCCAGCAGCTTAGGGGGCGGAGCCTACAATGAGCAGTTCTTC
>TRBV25-1|.|.|TRBJ2-2
CASSDTLSTGELFF
TGTGCCAGCAGTGACACCCTTAGCACCGGGGAGCTGTTTTTT
>TRBV27|.|.|TRBJ2-5
CASRKTGYETQYF
TGTGCCAGCCGTAAGACGGGTTATGAGACCCAGTACTTC
>TRBV25-1|.|.|TRBJ1-3
CASSEYGSSGNTIYF
TGTGCCAGCAGTGAATATGGGAGCTCTGGAAACACCATATATTTT
>TRBV19|.|TRBD2|TRBJ2-1
CASRDWRGARNEQFF
TGTGCCAGTCGTGACTGGCGGGGGGCACGCAATGAGCAGTTCTTC
>TRBV30|.|TRBD1|TRBJ1-2
CAWSVGTGWGYTF
TGTGCCTGGAGTGTAGGGACAGGGTGGGGCTACACCTTC
>TRBV3-1/TRBV3-2|.|.|TRBJ2-5
CASSQEGTGLQETQYF
TGTGCCAGCAGCCAAGAGGGTACAGGCCTCCAAGAGACCCAGTACTTC
>TRBV19|once|.|TRBJ1-2
CASSGRAVEGYTF
TGTGCCAGTAGTGGCAGGGCGGTTGAAGGCTACACCTTC
>TRBV7-6|.|.|TRBJ1-4
CASSFSGIGSATNEKLFF
TGTGCCAGCAGCTTTAGTGGAATCGGGTCTGCAACTAATGAAAAACTGTTTTTT